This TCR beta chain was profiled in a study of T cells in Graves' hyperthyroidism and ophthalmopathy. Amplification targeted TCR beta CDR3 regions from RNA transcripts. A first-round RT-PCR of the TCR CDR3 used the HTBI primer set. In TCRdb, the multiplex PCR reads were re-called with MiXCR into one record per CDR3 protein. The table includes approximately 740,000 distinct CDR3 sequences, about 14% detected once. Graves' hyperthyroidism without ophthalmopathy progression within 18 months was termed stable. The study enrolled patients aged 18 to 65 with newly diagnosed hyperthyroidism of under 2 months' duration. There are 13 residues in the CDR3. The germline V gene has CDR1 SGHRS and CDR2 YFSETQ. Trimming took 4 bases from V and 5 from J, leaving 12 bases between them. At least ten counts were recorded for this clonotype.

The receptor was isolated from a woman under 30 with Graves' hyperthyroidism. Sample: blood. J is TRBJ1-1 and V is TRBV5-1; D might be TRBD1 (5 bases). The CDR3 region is CASSHGTGTEAFF. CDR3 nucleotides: TGCGCCAGCAGCCATGGGACGGGGACTGAAGCTTTCTTT.